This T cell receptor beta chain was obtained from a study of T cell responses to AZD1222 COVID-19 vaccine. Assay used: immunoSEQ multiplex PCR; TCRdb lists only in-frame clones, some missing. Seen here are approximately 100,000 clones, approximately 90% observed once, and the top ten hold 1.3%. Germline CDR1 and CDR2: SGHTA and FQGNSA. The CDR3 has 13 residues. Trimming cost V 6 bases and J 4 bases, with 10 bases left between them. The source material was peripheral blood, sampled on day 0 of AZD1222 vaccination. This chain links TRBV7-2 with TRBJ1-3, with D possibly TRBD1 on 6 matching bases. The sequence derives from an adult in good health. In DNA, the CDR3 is TGTGCCAGCAGTCAAGGACAGGGAAACACCATATATTTT. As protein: CASSQGQGNTIYF.